Presented here are 32 T cell receptor beta chains from one specimen sequenced in a study of metastatic and nonmetastatic thyroid tumors. TCRdb reassembled clones from the PCR reads with MiXCR. The repertoire has just over 8,000 clones, 20% to 30% of them found once; the top ten carry about 25%. Treatment of any kind had been given to no patient before thyroid surgery. The sample consisted of tumor tissue. The receptor source for this set is a female donor with papillary thyroid cancer or a benign thyroid nodule (not recorded which). Some clones in this sample may be carry-over from other donors' samples.

A remark on this clone: One end of the junction does not line up with germline, which may come from a read error. V and J are TRBV2 and TRBJ1-5, with D hard to call. This CDR3 contains 13 residues. Germline V lookup: CDR1 SNHLY, CDR2 FYNNEI. The CDR3 DNA is TGTGCCAGCAGTGGAGGCGAAAATCGGCCCCAGCATTTT. Its protein product is CASSGGENRPQHF. The full variable domain, rest sourced from reference TRBV2 and TRBJ1-5, is EPEVTQTPSHQVTQMGQEVILRCVPISNHLYFYWYRQILGQKVEFLVSFYNNEISEKSEIFDDQFSVERPDGSNFTLKIRSTKLEDSAMYFCASSGGENRPQHFGDGTRLSIL.

This clone counts as medium-sized. V is TRBV6-1 and J is TRBJ2-6; TRBD1 matches 10 bases. Trimming at V came to 7 bases and at J to 2 bases, leaving 5 bases not matched to a gene. The CDR3 is 16 residues long. Germline CDR1 and CDR2: MNHNS and SASEGT. The CDR3 coding sequence is TGTGCCAGCAAAAAGACAGGGGGCACTGGGGCCAACGTCCTGACTTTC. As protein: CASKKTGGTGANVLTF.

Ten or more counts support this clone. CDR3 in amino acids: CASSFLLAGPSDTQYF. The CDR3 bases are TGTGCCAGCAGTTTCTTGCTAGCGGGGCCGTCAGATACGCAGTATTTT. The genes are TRBV28 and TRBJ2-3; TRBD2 agrees at 9 bases. V dropped 3 bases and J dropped 4; count of bases not matched to a gene: 8. The CDR3 sequence is 16 residues long. The germline V gene has CDR1 MDHEN and CDR2 SYDVKM.

Judged by abundance, this clone is medium-sized (0.01 to 0.1%). The J gene is TRBJ2-7, the V gene TRBV28; D gene unclear. The CDR3 runs 12 residues. Trimming cost V 3 bases and J 5 bases, with 8 bases left between them. Germline values: CDR1 MDHEN, CDR2 SYDVKM. This chain's CDR3 is CASSFNPDEQYF. The CDR3 DNA reads as TGTGCCAGCAGTTTTAATCCGGACGAGCAGTACTTC.

This clone has a count of ten or more. This chain joins TRBV20-1 and TRBJ2-7, with TRBD1 matching 7 bases. Germline values: CDR1 DFQATT, CDR2 SNEGSKA (reference sequence). V lost 3 bases to trimming and J lost 3 bases; unmatched junction nucleotides: 14. The CDR3 totals 16 residues. The CDR3 DNA sequence: TGCAGTGCTAGTCCACCCTTAAGGGACAGCTACTACGAGCAGTACTTC. This gives the protein CSASPPLRDSYYEQYF.

This clone was found a few times. For the CDR3, the DNA is TGTGCCAGCTCACGAGGGACAGGGGACATGAACACTGAAGCTTTCTTT. This translates into CASSRGTGDMNTEAFF. This sequence joins TRBV18 and TRBJ1-1; TRBD1 aligns across 10 bases. The CDR3 contains 16 residues. Germline CDR1 reads KGHSH; CDR2 reads LQKENI. The junction had 5 bases not matched to a gene; V was cut back by 4 bases and J by 0 bases. The whole variable domain, filled in from reference TRBV18 and TRBJ1-1, reads NAGVMQNPRHLVRRRGQEARLRCSPMKGHSHVYWYRQLPEEGLKFMVYLQKENIIDESGMPKERFSAEFPKEGPSILRIQQVVRGDSAAYFCASSRGTGDMNTEAFFGQGTRLTVV.

This clone occurred many times. This chain joins TRBV20-1 and TRBJ1-1; D perhaps matches TRBD1 (5 bases). Trimming stripped 3 bases from V and 5 bases from J, with 7 bases between. The germline V gene encodes CDR1 DFQATT and CDR2 SNEGSKA (reference sequence). The CDR3 consists of 11 residues. The CDR3 DNA reads TGCAGTGCTAGTGGGGCTACTGAAGCTTTCTTT. Its protein product is CSASGATEAFF.

This clone is categorized as medium-sized. The V gene is TRBV6-4, the J gene TRBJ2-1; possible D gene TRBD1, 6 bases. This CDR3 has 15 amino acids. V lost 6 bases and J lost 5, with 17 bases in between. The germline V gene encodes CDR1 MRHNA and CDR2 SNTAGT. In nucleotides, the CDR3 is TGTGCCAGCAGCCCGACGGCAGGGGCTGACAATGAGCAGTTCTTC. Translating it yields CASSPTAGADNEQFF.

The V gene is TRBV7-6, the J gene TRBJ2-7; 9 positions agree with TRBD2. This CDR3 has 15 amino acids. Unmatched junction bases numbered 1, after V lost 1 base and J lost 0 bases. The germline gives CDR1 SGHVS, CDR2 FNYEAQ. The CDR3 sequence is CASSLVSGSSYEQYF. The CDR3 DNA is TGTGCCAGCAGCTTAGTTAGCGGGAGCTCCTACGAGCAGTACTTC.

By share, this clone counts as medium-sized. The gene calls are TRBV27 and TRBJ1-5; a weak D match, TRBD1 (5 bases). The germline V gene encodes CDR1 MNHEY and CDR2 SMNVEV (reference sequence). There are 16 residues in the CDR3. V was pared by 3 bases and J by 1 base, with 13 bases between. CDR3 protein: CASSFSGDWSNQPQHF. The CDR3 nucleotides read TGTGCCAGCAGTTTTTCGGGGGATTGGAGCAATCAGCCCCAGCATTTT.

This clone was seen a handful of times. This rearrangement joins TRBV6-1 to TRBJ2-7; possible D gene TRBD1, 6 bases. The V gene's germline CDR1 is MNHNS and CDR2 SASEGT. The CDR3 covers 11 residues. Trimming removed 11 bases from V and 3 bases from J, with 11 bases in between. This CDR3 is CAGGHRYEQYF. CDR3 sequence (DNA): TGTGCCGGGGGACATCGCTACGAGCAGTACTTC.

This clone was observed at least ten times. This chain uses TRBV20-1 with TRBJ2-2; D possibly corresponds to TRBD2 (6 bases). CDR3 size: 13 residues. Trimming left V 8 bases short and J 5 bases short, with 15 bases between. Germline lookup yields CDR1 DFQATT and CDR2 SNEGSKA (reference sequence). The CDR3 sequence is CSYWAGRTGELFF. The CDR3 nucleotides are TGCAGTTACTGGGCAGGGAGGACCGGGGAGCTGTTTTTT.

This clone was picked up many times. This chain connects TRBV20-1 to TRBJ2-2; perhaps TRBD1 as D (6 bases). Per the germline V gene, CDR1 is DFQATT and CDR2 is SNEGSKA (reference sequence). The V end was cut by 1 base, the J end by 1 base, with 16 bases between. There are 17 residues in the CDR3. CDR3 protein: CSARGPYGQRNTGELFF. The CDR3 bases are TGCAGTGCTAGAGGCCCCTACGGACAGCGGAACACCGGGGAGCTGTTTTTT.

This clone is termed medium-sized. The chain joins TRBV28 to TRBJ1-2; tentative D call: TRBD1 (6 bases). The V gene's germline CDR1 is MDHEN and CDR2 SYDVKM. The CDR3 has 15 amino acids. Trimming pared 3 bases from V and 6 bases from J, leaving 17 bases between. CDR3 sequence reads: CASSFSAGGQDGYTF. The DNA of the CDR3 is TGTGCCAGCAGTTTTAGCGCCGGGGGGCAGGATGGCTACACCTTC.

The gene calls are TRBV6-2 or TRBV6-3 and TRBJ2-7; 7 bases align to TRBD2. The ends lost 8 bases at V and 3 bases at J; junction bases unmatched: 4. The length of the CDR3 is 12 residues. Germline V CDR1 and CDR2: MNHEY, SVGEGT. The CDR3 is CASPGGGYEQYF. The CDR3 nucleotides are TGTGCCAGCCCGGGGGGAGGCTACGAGCAGTACTTC.

V usage is TRBV6-5 and J usage is TRBJ2-3; perhaps D is TRBD1 or TRBD2 (5 bases each). Germline loops: CDR1 MNHEY, CDR2 SVGAGI. Trimming shortened V by 4 bases and J by 2 bases, and 10 bases separated the two germline ends. CDR3 length: 14 residues. Here the CDR3 DNA reads TGTGCCAGCAGTTTATCAGGGACCACAGATACGCAGTATTTT. The encoded protein is CASSLSGTTDTQYF.

A remark on this clone: Because it lacks the conserved phenylalanine or tryptophan at the end, this CDR3 is likely a read error. CDR3 amino acids: CASSLILGDNLPQHV. For the CDR3, the DNA is TGTGCCAGCAGTTTGATCCTGGGTGACAATCTGCCCCAGCATGTT. The chain joins TRBV27 to TRBJ1-5; D gene ambiguous. The CDR3 is 15 amino acids. The germline V gene encodes CDR1 MNHEY and CDR2 SMNVEV (reference sequence).

The V gene is TRBV4-1, the J gene TRBJ1-1; D not certain. Trimming removed 0 bases from V and 6 bases from J, with 11 bases in between. The CDR3 loop spans 14 amino acids. Per the germline V gene, CDR1 is MGHRA and CDR2 is YSYEKL. CDR3 DNA sequence: TGCGCCAGCAGCCAAGATGAAGGTAACCCTGAAGCTTTCTTT. Translated: CASSQDEGNPEAFF.

This clone has ten or more counts. The chain uses TRBV10-3 and TRBJ1-1; D is perhaps TRBD1 (6 bases). CDR3 length: 16 amino acids. In germline, CDR1 is ENHRY, CDR2 SYGVKD. V lost 4 bases and J 3 bases, leaving 18 bases between the germline ends. The DNA of the CDR3 is TGTGCCATCAGTGCGGGGACATTAGCCCGGTACACTGAAGCTTTCTTT. This encodes CAISAGTLARYTEAFF.

This clone showed up just a few times. CDR3 in amino acids: CASSLFRNTEAFF. The CDR3 DNA reads TGTGCCAGCAGTCTTTTCAGGAACACTGAAGCTTTCTTT. J is TRBJ1-1 and V is TRBV27; D unresolved. Trimming pared 5 bases from V and 1 base from J, leaving 8 bases between. CDR1 MNHEY and CDR2 SMNVEV come from the germline V gene (reference sequence). This CDR3 is built from 13 residues.

This rearrangement joins TRBV11-2 to TRBJ2-2; the D gene is possibly TRBD2 (6 bases). The germline V gene has CDR1 SGHAT and CDR2 FQNNGV. Trimming shortened V by 1 base and J by 3 bases, and 12 bases separated the two germline ends. The CDR3 is 16 amino acids. The CDR3 DNA is TGTGCCAGCAGCTTAGTAGCGGAGTCGGACACCGGGGAGCTGTTTTTT. Translated, it gives CASSLVAESDTGELFF.

This chain uses TRBV7-8 with TRBJ2-1; 8 bases line up with TRBD1. V shed 1 base, J shed 3 bases, and the junction held 2 bases outside the gene matches. The CDR3 runs to 15 residues. The germline V gene encodes CDR1 SGHVS and CDR2 FQNEAQ. CDR3 in amino acids: CASSLGTGHYNEQFF. CDR3 sequence (DNA): TGTGCCAGCAGCTTAGGGACAGGGCACTACAATGAGCAGTTCTTC. The full variable domain, in which reference TRBV7-8 and TRBJ2-1 provide the parts outside the CDR3, is GAGVSQSPRYKVAKRGQDVALRCDPISGHVSLFWYQQALGQGPEFLTYFQNEAQLDKSGLPSDRFFAERPEGSVSTLKIQRTQQEDSAVYLCASSLGTGHYNEQFFGPGTRLTVL.

In its sample, this clone ranks as medium-sized. This rearrangement joins TRBV28 to TRBJ1-2; D is uncertain. CDR3 size: 12 residues. Germline CDR1 reads MDHEN; CDR2 reads SYDVKM. V was pared by 5 bases and J by 4 bases, with 8 bases between. Here the CDR3 DNA reads TGTGCCAGCAGTACTAATACCTATGGCTACACCTTC. Its translation is CASSTNTYGYTF.

This clone was counted a few times. The V gene is TRBV6-2 or TRBV6-3, the J gene TRBJ1-2, with 7 bases matching TRBD1. Germline CDR1 and CDR2: MNHEY and SVGEGT. J lost 8 bases, V lost 6 bases, and 9 bases had no gene match. There are 13 residues in the CDR3. The CDR3 nucleotides read TGTGCCAGCAGCCGGGACAGAGCCCGCGGCTACACCTTC. Its protein product is CASSRDRARGYTF.

This clone came up many times. The chain carries TRBV11-1 and TRBJ2-3; 9 bases fit TRBD1. CDR3 size: 17 residues. The germline V gene has CDR1 SGHAT and CDR2 FQDESV (reference sequence). V lost 5 bases and J lost 3; bases outside the gene matches: 12. This CDR3 reads CASSVTSGTGRTDTQYF. DNA of the CDR3: TGTGCCAGCAGCGTAACCTCCGGGACAGGGAGGACAGATACGCAGTATTTT. Supplemented by reference TRBV11-1 and TRBJ2-3, the full variable domain reads EAEVAQSPRYKITEKSQAVAFWCDPISGHATLYWYRQILGQGPELLVQFQDESVVDDSQLPKDRFSAERLKGVDSTLKIQPAELGDSAMYLCASSVTSGTGRTDTQYFGPGTRLTVL.

This clone was seen many times. CDR3 sequence (DNA): TGTGCCAGCGCAACAGGGGGCACAGATACGCAGTATTTT. It encodes CASATGGTDTQYF. The chain is built from TRBV9 and TRBJ2-3; TRBD1 matches 7 bases. With V trimmed by 7 bases and J by 1 base, 3 bases remained unmatched. The CDR3 is 13 residues long. The germline CDR1 and CDR2 sequences are SGDLS and YYNGEE.

This sequence joins TRBV2 and TRBJ2-5; no clear D gene. V lost 3 bases, J lost 5 bases, and 4 bases lay in between. Germline lookup yields CDR1 SNHLY and CDR2 FYNNEI. This CDR3 spans 11 amino acids. In DNA form, the CDR3 reads TGTGCCAGCAGTGAGGGGGAGACCCAGTACTTC. Amino acids: CASSEGETQYF.

Sample share makes this clone medium-sized (0.01 to 0.1%). This chain uses TRBV6-1 with TRBJ1-2, with 8 bases aligning to TRBD1. Germline loops: CDR1 MNHNS, CDR2 SASEGT. The CDR3 covers 15 residues. Losses at the gene ends were 6 bases for V and 7 bases for J; bases not matched to a gene: 13. The CDR3 loop reads CASSLAGQGDAGYTF. The CDR3 region has the DNA TGTGCCAGCAGCCTAGCCGGACAGGGTGATGCTGGCTACACCTTC.

In its sample, this clone ranks as medium-sized (0.01 to 0.1%). This chain links TRBV6-6 with TRBJ1-5; D gene ambiguous. The CDR3 has 15 amino acids. Trimming took 3 bases from V and 1 from J, leaving 10 bases between them. CDR1 and CDR2 (germline): MNHNY, SVGAGI (reference sequence). The CDR3 coding sequence is TGTGCCAGCAGTTATTCCCTGGACAGCAATCAGCCCCAGCATTTT. It translates to CASSYSLDSNQPQHF.

To note about this clone: One base away lies a much larger clone, so this may be a sequencing read error. The identical CDR3 is also encoded by other nucleotide sequences in the sample. This chain connects TRBV18 to TRBJ1-4; D is possibly TRBD1 (5 bases). Germline V gives CDR1 KGHSH, CDR2 LQKENI. Trimming took off 3 bases at V and 7 bases at J, with 21 bases between the two ends. The CDR3 length is 17 residues. The CDR3 protein is CASSPSWGGRYSEKLFF. The CDR3 bases are TGTGCCAGCTCACCCTCGTGGGGCGGAAGATACTCTGAAAAACTGTTTTTT.

V gene TRBV5-1 combines with J gene TRBJ2-5; maybe TRBD1 (5 bases). V gave up 0 bases and J gave up 1 base, with 7 bases separating them. There are 14 residues in the CDR3. In germline, CDR1 is SGHRS, CDR2 YFSETQ. The CDR3 spells CASSLEQGQETQYF. CDR3 bases: TGCGCCAGCAGCTTGGAGCAGGGCCAAGAGACCCAGTACTTC.

This clone was seen a few times. V gene TRBV2 combines with J gene TRBJ1-2; D might be TRBD1 (5 bases). V lost 6 bases, J lost 8 bases, and 16 bases lay in between. This CDR3 contains 13 residues. CDR1 and CDR2 from the germline V gene are SNHLY and FYNNEI. CDR3 bases: TGTGCCAGCAGGCGAGATAGGGGTAGCGGCTACACCTTC. Its translation is CASRRDRGSGYTF.